The clone carrying this T cell receptor (beta chain) was seen a few times. The data belong to a study of T-cell memory formation after mild COVID-19. Germline CDR1 reads KGHSH; CDR2 reads LQKENI. The CDR3 totals 18 residues. V dropped 2 bases and J dropped 3 bases, with 23 bases sitting between them. TCRdb reprocessed the 5' RACE reads with MiXCR, giving one entry per CDR3 protein. Counted here are approximately 570,000 distinct CDR3 sequences, about a sixth occurring once; the ten biggest clones make up 9.5% to 15%. The material sequenced was PBMCs or a T cell subset sorted from them (not recorded which). This chain links TRBV18 with TRBJ2-7; D possibly corresponds to TRBD2 (7 bases). The origin of this receptor is an adult woman who had mild COVID-19 (a few samples of this study predate the infection). Cell type and time point are not known. CDR3 amino acids: CASSPIQGGSGEYYEQYF. The CDR3 DNA reads TGTGCCAGCTCACCAATACAGGGAGGGTCGGGGGAATACTACGAGCAGTACTTC. The variable domain in full, completed from reference TRBV18 and TRBJ2-7, reads NAGVMQNPRHLVRRRGQEARLRCSPMKGHSHVYWYRQLPEEGLKFMVYLQKENIIDESGMPKERFSAEFPKEGPSILRIQQVVRGDSAAYFCASSPIQGGSGEYYEQYFGPGTRLTVT.